The entry below describes one T cell receptor beta chain. This specimen belongs to a study of CD8 T cells in Susac syndrome. Reverse transcription of about 0.5 to 1 ug RNA used random hexamers. TCRdb reprocessed the immunoSEQ multiplex PCR reads with MiXCR, giving one entry per CDR3 protein. In the table there are 250,000 or so distinct CDR3 sequences, approximately 92% of which are singletons. With 6 bases clipped from V and 5 bases from J, the junction kept 9 bases outside the gene matches. This CDR3 comprises 16 residues. CDR1 KGHSH and CDR2 LQKENI come from the germline V gene. The study sequenced TCR beta in blood CD8+ and CD4+ T cells. Through negative isolation, CD4+ and CD8+ T cells were obtained, while TEMRA cells were enriched using FACS.

The clonotype originates from a human donor with multiple sclerosis. The V gene is TRBV18, the J gene TRBJ1-6; 8 nucleotides match TRBD1. The material sequenced was CD4+ T cells from PBMCs. The CDR3 is CASSGFTDRDNSPLHF. DNA for the CDR3: TGTGCCAGCTCGGGTTTTACGGACAGGGATAATTCACCCCTCCACTTT.